The 15 T cell receptor beta chains reported below all come from one sample, sequenced in a study of response to subunit inactivated influenza vaccine. TCRdb re-called the RT-PCR reads through MiXCR, storing one row per CDR3 protein. The sample gives around 580,000 distinct CDR3 sequences, about 12% of which show up once; approximately 10% is in the top ten. Here the sequenced sample was PBMCs from blood, taken on the day of vaccination. Receptor source: a man aged 45 to 65 who received an inactivated influenza vaccine.

The sample holds a few counts of this clonotype. This chain joins TRBV18 and TRBJ2-7; 7 positions agree with TRBD1. J lost 6 bases, V lost 4 bases, and 12 bases had no gene match. This CDR3 has 15 residues. Looked up from germline, CDR1 is KGHSH and CDR2 is LQKENI. Here the CDR3 reads CASSLRQGRDSEQYF. In DNA, the CDR3 is TGTGCCAGCTCACTACGACAGGGCAGGGACAGCGAGCAGTACTTC.

The genes are TRBV18 and TRBJ2-3, with D perhaps TRBD1 (5 bases). Germline values: CDR1 KGHSH, CDR2 LQKENI. This CDR3 contains 16 residues. The V gene lost 0 bases and the J gene lost 5 bases, with 15 bases spanning the gap. For the CDR3, the DNA is TGTGCCAGCTCACCACCGGTCAGCAGGGAAGGAGATACGCAGTATTTT. Amino acid sequence: CASSPPVSREGDTQYF.

Only a few counts were recorded for this clonotype. This chain connects TRBV4-1 to TRBJ1-5; D call uncertain. The V gene's germline CDR1 is MGHRA and CDR2 YSYEKL. V lost 1 base and J lost 1, with 11 bases in between. The CDR3 loop spans 16 amino acids. The CDR3 sequence is CASSQVLPTSNQPQHF. The CDR3 nucleotides are TGCGCCAGCAGCCAAGTGTTGCCTACCAGCAATCAGCCCCAGCATTTT.

This clonotype was seen a handful of times. This chain connects TRBV6-1 to TRBJ2-3; 10 positions match TRBD2. Trimming at V came to 5 bases and at J to 1 base, leaving 6 bases not matched to a gene. In germline, CDR1 is MNHNS, CDR2 SASEGT. The CDR3 totals 16 residues. The CDR3 region is CASSPSSGRGTDTQYF. CDR3 coding DNA: TGTGCCAGCAGTCCCAGCAGCGGGAGGGGCACAGATACGCAGTATTTT.

This clonotype was observed a few times. The gene calls are TRBV10-3 and TRBJ2-1; 7 nucleotides match TRBD2. Germline V CDR1 and CDR2: ENHRY, SYGVKD. V was clipped by 3 bases and J by 4 bases; unmatched bases: 3. CDR3 length equals 14 residues. Written as DNA, the CDR3 is TGTGCCATCAGTGATGGGCGGGGGTACAATGAGCAGTTCTTC. It codes for CAISDGRGYNEQFF.

The chain has TRBV6-5 and TRBJ2-7, with 8 bases fitting TRBD1. CDR1 and CDR2 (germline): MNHEY, SVGAGI. The CDR3 is made up of 15 amino acids. Germline trimming cut 4 bases from V and 3 bases from J; bases unmatched to any gene: 8. The CDR3 nucleotides are TGTGCCAGCAGTTCGGACAGGGCACAGTACTACGAGCAGTACTTC. This gives the protein CASSSDRAQYYEQYF.

Points on this clonotype: At one end, the junction sequence differs from germline, possibly due to a read error. This chain uses TRBV4-1 with TRBJ1-5; tentative D call: TRBD1 (6 bases). Germline-derived CDR1 and CDR2 are MGHRA and YSYEKL. This CDR3 spans 15 amino acids. CDR3 protein: CASSQYRDSNLPQHF. CDR3 bases: TGCGCCAGCAGCCAATACAGGGATAGCAATCTGCCCCAGCATTTT.

This sequence joins TRBV10-3 and TRBJ1-1; no firm D call. Germline V lookup: CDR1 ENHRY, CDR2 SYGVKD. V was clipped by 4 bases and J by 0 bases, with 9 bases between them. The CDR3 has 14 residues. The CDR3 region has the DNA TGTGCCATCAGTGTTCACCATATGAACACTGAAGCTTTCTTT. It codes for CAISVHHMNTEAFF.

This clonotype was found many times. The V call is TRBV10-3, the J call TRBJ2-7, with D hard to call. The CDR3 length is 12 residues. Germline V gene data show CDR1 as ENHRY and CDR2 as SYGVKD. The V gene lost 4 bases and the J gene lost 5 bases, with 9 bases spanning the gap. In DNA form, the CDR3 reads TGTGCCATCAGTGCATCGGTTCACGAGCAGTACTTC. Translating it yields CAISASVHEQYF.

In its sample, this clonotype was seen a few times. V usage is TRBV20-1 and J usage is TRBJ2-5; D not certain. The CDR3 runs to 15 residues. The germline CDR1 and CDR2 sequences are DFQATT and SNEGSKA (reference sequence). Trimming stripped 2 bases from V and 1 base from J, with 14 bases between. The CDR3 bases are TGCAGTGCTAGAAAGCCGGGCGGCATCCAAGAGACCCAGTACTTC. It is translated as CSARKPGGIQETQYF.

The chain couples TRBV7-2 to TRBJ2-1; D may match TRBD1 or TRBD2 (8 bases each). The CDR3 loop spans 14 amino acids. V lost 8 bases and J lost 10, with 21 bases in between. Per germline, CDR1 SGHTA and CDR2 FQGNSA. As DNA, the CDR3 is TGTGCCAGCCGGACAGGGACTAGGATCGGGGAGCAGTTCTTC. This sequence encodes CASRTGTRIGEQFF.

This clonotype was picked up a small number of times. This chain joins TRBV6-2 or TRBV6-3 and TRBJ2-3; D remains ambiguous. Trimming took off 6 bases at V and 0 bases at J, with 7 bases between the two ends. CDR1 is MNHEY, CDR2 SVGEGT, per germline. The CDR3 is 13 residues long. CDR3 bases: TGTGCCAGCAGACTCTATAGCACAGATACGCAGTATTTT. Its translation: CASRLYSTDTQYF.

The J gene is TRBJ1-1, the V gene TRBV5-6; 8 bases are shared with TRBD1. The ends lost 5 bases at V and 5 bases at J; junction bases unmatched: 14. The germline V gene has CDR1 SGHDT and CDR2 YYEEEE. The CDR3 is 16 amino acids. This CDR3 is CASSFVGQEVWTEAFF. The CDR3 coding sequence is TGTGCCAGCAGTTTTGTGGGACAGGAGGTTTGGACTGAAGCTTTCTTT. Full variable domain (remainder filled in from reference TRBV5-6 and TRBJ1-1): DAGVTQSPTHLIKTRGQQVTLRCSPKSGHDTVSWYQQALGQGPQFIFQYYEEEERQRGNFPDRFSGHQFPNYSSELNVNALLLGDSALYLCASSFVGQEVWTEAFFGQGTRLTVV.

This clonotype was observed at least ten times. The rearrangement uses TRBV29-1 and TRBJ2-3; maybe TRBD2 (5 bases). Germline V gene data show CDR1 as SQVTM and CDR2 as ANQGSEA. There are 14 residues in the CDR3. Deletions cut 4 bases from V and 4 bases from J, with 15 bases between. The CDR3 DNA follows: TGCAGCGTTGTAATGTCGCGGGCTGCAGATACGCAGTATTTT. Amino acid sequence: CSVVMSRAADTQYF.

J is TRBJ2-7 and V is TRBV4-2; 7 bases match TRBD1. CDR1 and CDR2 (germline): LGHNA, YNFKEQ. The CDR3 is made up of 14 amino acids. V lost 2 bases and J lost 3; bases outside the gene matches: 4. CDR3 amino acids: CASSQQQGLYEQYF. In DNA, the CDR3 is TGTGCCAGCAGCCAACAACAGGGGCTCTACGAGCAGTACTTC.